The clone carrying this T cell receptor (beta chain) was picked up many times. This sample was taken from a study of T-cell memory formation after mild COVID-19. TCRdb re-derived calls from the 5' RACE reads in MiXCR, one entry per CDR3 protein. The sample has about 150,000 distinct CDR3 sequences, 5.5% to 7% seen once. This CDR3 is 14 amino acids long. Germline assignment: CDR1 MNHNS and CDR2 SASEGT. V shed 7 bases and J shed 0 bases, with 7 bases lying between them. The sequence was collected from an adult woman who had mild COVID-19 (a few samples of this study predate the infection). Cell type and time point are not known. Sequenced material: PBMCs or a T cell subset sorted from them (not recorded which). This chain links TRBV6-1 with TRBJ2-6; no clear D gene. For the CDR3, the DNA is TGTGCCAGCACGTCAGGCTCTGGGGCCAACGTCCTGACTTTC. Amino acid sequence: CASTSGSGANVLTF.